These 22 T cell receptor beta chains came from one sample sequenced in a study of human T cells and chemical hapten exposure. A single record per CDR3 protein comes from TCRdb applying MiXCR to the 5' RACE reads. Of more than 60,000 distinct CDR3 sequences in the sample, more than 15% were seen once. Unfractionated whole blood yielded total RNA. These receptors originate from a female donor in good health.

This clonotype was seen more than once but under ten times. The V gene is TRBV2, the J gene TRBJ2-1; D possibly corresponds to TRBD2 (5 bases). CDR1 is SNHLY and CDR2 is FYNNEI in the germline V gene. Trimming took 4 bases from V and 0 from J, leaving 16 bases between them. The CDR3 is made up of 17 amino acids. CDR3 sequence (DNA): TGTGCCAGCAGTGCAACAGCCGGAGGAAGCTCCTACAATGAGCAGTTCTTC. This sequence encodes CASSATAGGSSYNEQFF.

This clonotype came up a few times. V and J are TRBV12-3 or TRBV12-4 and TRBJ2-1; D ambiguous. This CDR3 spans 15 amino acids. Trimming stripped 4 bases from V and 0 bases from J, with 10 bases between. The CDR3 DNA reads as TGTGCCAGCAGTTCGGAGCATCCCTCCTACAATGAGCAGTTCTTC. Its protein product is CASSSEHPSYNEQFF.

This sequence joins TRBV21-1 and TRBJ1-1; the table's D call, TRBD1, has no DNA check behind it. TRBV21-1 is a documented pseudogene. The length of the CDR3 is 15 residues. The CDR3 coding sequence is TGTGCCAGCACCCCCGGGGGGGCGAGATGGACTGAAGCTTTCTTT. Protein sequence: CASTPGGARWTEAFF.

This clonotype was counted only a few times. The V call is TRBV5-1, the J call TRBJ1-1, with no clear D. The germline V gene encodes CDR1 SGHRS and CDR2 YFSETQ. CDR3 size: 13 residues. V was cut by 1 base and J by 1 base, with 5 bases left in between. In nucleotides, the CDR3 is TGCGCCAGCAGCTTGAACGAGAACACTGAAGCTTTCTTT. It encodes CASSLNENTEAFF. The entire variable domain, with the rest obtained from reference TRBV5-1 and TRBJ1-1, is as follows: KAGVTQTPRYLIKTRGQQVTLSCSPISGHRSVSWYQQTPGQGLQFLFEYFSETQRNKGNFPGRFSGRQFSNSRSEMNVSTLELGDSALYLCASSLNENTEAFFGQGTRLTVV.

The rearrangement joins TRBV4-3 to TRBJ1-2, with no clear D. V was trimmed by 0 bases and J by 4 bases, leaving 12 bases between them. The germline CDR1 and CDR2 sequences are LGHNA and YSLEER. CDR3 length equals 15 residues. The CDR3 is CASSQDRSVFYGYTF. The CDR3 DNA follows: TGCGCCAGCAGCCAAGATCGGAGTGTATTCTATGGCTACACCTTC.

The sample holds a few counts of this clonotype. The J gene is TRBJ2-6, the V gene TRBV20-1; the D is unclear. V was clipped by 2 bases and J by 0 bases, with 5 bases between them. Germline lookup yields CDR1 DFQATT and CDR2 SNEGSKA (reference sequence). This CDR3 region has 14 residues. CDR3 amino acids: CSARPSSGANVLTF. Written as DNA, the CDR3 is TGCAGTGCTAGACCCAGCTCTGGGGCCAACGTCCTGACTTTC.

This clonotype was counted only a few times. The V call is TRBV12-3 or TRBV12-4, the J call TRBJ2-6; D call uncertain. The CDR3 covers 14 residues. The V gene lost 7 bases and the J gene lost 4 bases, with 11 bases spanning the gap. CDR3 nucleotide sequence: TGTGCCAGCATAGGGCCCCCCGGGGCCAACGTCCTGACTTTC. Protein: CASIGPPGANVLTF.

The chain recombines TRBV6-1 with TRBJ2-3; a weak D match, TRBD2 (7 bases). Trimming took off 4 bases at V and 2 bases at J, with 10 bases between the two ends. CDR3 length equals 14 residues. The germline V gene has CDR1 MNHNS and CDR2 SASEGT. CDR3 amino acids: CASSGGGDTDTQYF. DNA for the CDR3: TGTGCCAGCAGTGGAGGGGGGGACACAGATACGCAGTATTTT.

This clonotype appeared many times. The chain joins TRBV20-1 to TRBJ2-1; TRBD2 agrees at 7 bases. There are 16 residues in the CDR3. J was trimmed by 4 bases and V by 0 bases; bases with no gene match: 9. The germline gives CDR1 DFQATT, CDR2 SNEGSKA (reference sequence). CDR3: CSAREHWASGYNEQFF. CDR3 bases: TGCAGTGCTAGAGAGCATTGGGCTAGCGGATACAATGAGCAGTTCTTC.

V is TRBV5-1 and J is TRBJ2-3; TRBD2 might be the D (6 bases). V was trimmed by 4 bases and J by 0 bases, leaving 15 bases between them. This CDR3 contains 16 residues. In germline, CDR1 is SGHRS, CDR2 YFSETQ. For the CDR3, the DNA is TGCGCCAGCAGCCCACACCCAGGGAGGAGCACAGATACGCAGTATTTT. Encoded protein: CASSPHPGRSTDTQYF.

The sample holds a few counts of this clonotype. The rearrangement joins TRBV29-1 to TRBJ1-1; tentative D call: TRBD1 (6 bases). Germline V gene sequence: CDR1 SQVTM, CDR2 ANQGSEA. The CDR3 contains 13 residues. Trimming took 2 bases from V and 3 from J, leaving 10 bases between them. CDR3 sequence: CSVERDTHTEAFF. The CDR3 DNA is TGCAGCGTTGAAAGGGACACCCACACTGAAGCTTTCTTT.

This clonotype has only a few counts. The chain employs TRBV29-1 and TRBJ1-5, with TRBD1 matching 8 bases. Trimming took 0 bases from V and 6 from J; bases not matched to a gene: 4. This CDR3 is built from 14 residues. The germline CDR1 and CDR2 sequences are SQVTM and ANQGSEA. In nucleotides, the CDR3 is TGCAGCGTTGAAGATGGGACAGGAGCTCAGCCCCAGCATTTT. Its protein product is CSVEDGTGAQPQHF.

In DNA form, the CDR3 reads TGTGCCAGCAGCATGAACCTAGCGGCCCAAGAGACCCAGTACTTC. It translates to CASSMNLAAQETQYF. The chain uses TRBV5-6 and TRBJ2-5; 7 bases are a match to TRBD2. The germline CDR1 and CDR2 sequences are SGHDT and YYEEEE. There are 15 residues in the CDR3. The junction had 7 bases not matched to a gene; V was cut back by 4 bases and J by 1 base.

This clonotype came up a few times. The chain joins TRBV4-3 to TRBJ1-2; 9 positions agree with TRBD1. The CDR3 is 15 residues long. The germline CDR1 and CDR2 sequences are LGHNA and YSLEER. V shed 0 bases and J 8 bases; nucleotides not matched to a gene: 7. The CDR3: CASSQELQGAGGYTF. The CDR3 DNA is TGCGCCAGCAGCCAAGAGCTACAGGGGGCGGGGGGCTACACCTTC.

The V gene is TRBV20-1, the J gene TRBJ1-6; the D is unclear. Germline CDR1 reads DFQATT; CDR2 reads SNEGSKA (reference sequence). V was clipped by 0 bases and J by 4 bases, with 16 bases between them. This CDR3 contains 17 residues. Here the CDR3 reads CSARDSRLEQYNSPLHF. As DNA, the CDR3 is TGCAGTGCTAGAGATTCACGTTTGGAACAGTATAATTCACCCCTCCACTTT.

This clonotype was recorded a few times. The rearrangement links TRBV7-9 to TRBJ2-3, with 10 bases identical to TRBD2. V lost 7 bases, J lost 1 base, and 8 bases stayed unmatched. The CDR3 is 16 amino acids. Germline lookup yields CDR1 SEHNR and CDR2 FQNEAQ (reference sequence). The CDR3 is CASTLGAGGGTDTQYF. CDR3 DNA sequence: TGTGCCAGCACCCTGGGAGCGGGAGGGGGCACAGATACGCAGTATTTT.

V usage is TRBV7-9 and J usage is TRBJ2-5; 8 bases map to TRBD2. The trim removed 5 bases at V and 4 bases at J, leaving 9 bases unmatched. The CDR3 has 15 residues. Looked up from germline, CDR1 is SEHNR and CDR2 is FQNEAQ (reference sequence). The CDR3: CASSTPGTRGETQYF. CDR3 coding DNA: TGTGCCAGCAGCACCCCCGGGACTAGGGGAGAGACCCAGTACTTC.

There are a few counts of this clonotype. The rearrangement joins TRBV20-1 to TRBJ2-5; D gene uncertain. The germline CDR1 and CDR2 sequences are DFQATT and SNEGSKA (reference sequence). The V end lost 0 bases, the J end lost 1 base, and 9 bases lay between the germline ends. The CDR3 totals 14 residues. CDR3: CSARDGRTQETQYF. In nucleotides, the CDR3 is TGCAGTGCTAGAGATGGACGGACCCAAGAGACCCAGTACTTC.

There are many counts of this clonotype. The V and J genes are TRBV7-8 and TRBJ2-3; no firm D call. Germline V gene sequence: CDR1 SGHVS, CDR2 FQNEAQ. The CDR3 consists of 12 residues. Trimming shortened V by 0 bases and J by 4 bases, and 2 bases separated the two germline ends. This CDR3 reads CASSLAPDTQYF. The DNA for the CDR3 is TGTGCCAGCAGCTTAGCCCCAGATACGCAGTATTTT.

This clonotype was observed a handful of times. The gene calls are TRBV20-1 and TRBJ2-5, with D possibly being TRBD2 (5 bases). CDR3 length equals 12 residues. Trimming took off 6 bases at V and 2 bases at J, with 10 bases between the two ends. Germline lookup yields CDR1 DFQATT and CDR2 SNEGSKA (reference sequence). The DNA for the CDR3 is TGCAGTGCCAGCGGACTTCAAGAGACCCAGTACTTC. This sequence encodes CSASGLQETQYF.

This clonotype was seen more than once but under ten times. The V call is TRBV29-1, the J call TRBJ1-1, with D possibly being TRBD1 (6 bases). CDR1 SQVTM and CDR2 ANQGSEA come from the germline V gene. The CDR3 length is 14 residues. Trimming pared 0 bases from V and 8 bases from J, leaving 16 bases between. The CDR3 bases are TGCAGCGTTGAAGATCGGGGACGGGGGGCAGAAGCTTTCTTT. Its translation: CSVEDRGRGAEAFF.

This clonotype has only a few counts. The CDR3 sequence: CASSKWTTLKGNEQFF. The CDR3 bases are TGCGCCAGCAGCAAGTGGACTACCTTAAAGGGGAATGAGCAGTTCTTC. V gene TRBV5-1 combines with J gene TRBJ2-1, with a weak D call TRBD2 (6 bases). Germline loops: CDR1 SGHRS, CDR2 YFSETQ. The CDR3 length is 16 residues. Trimming shortened V by 4 bases and J by 7 bases, and 21 bases separated the two germline ends.